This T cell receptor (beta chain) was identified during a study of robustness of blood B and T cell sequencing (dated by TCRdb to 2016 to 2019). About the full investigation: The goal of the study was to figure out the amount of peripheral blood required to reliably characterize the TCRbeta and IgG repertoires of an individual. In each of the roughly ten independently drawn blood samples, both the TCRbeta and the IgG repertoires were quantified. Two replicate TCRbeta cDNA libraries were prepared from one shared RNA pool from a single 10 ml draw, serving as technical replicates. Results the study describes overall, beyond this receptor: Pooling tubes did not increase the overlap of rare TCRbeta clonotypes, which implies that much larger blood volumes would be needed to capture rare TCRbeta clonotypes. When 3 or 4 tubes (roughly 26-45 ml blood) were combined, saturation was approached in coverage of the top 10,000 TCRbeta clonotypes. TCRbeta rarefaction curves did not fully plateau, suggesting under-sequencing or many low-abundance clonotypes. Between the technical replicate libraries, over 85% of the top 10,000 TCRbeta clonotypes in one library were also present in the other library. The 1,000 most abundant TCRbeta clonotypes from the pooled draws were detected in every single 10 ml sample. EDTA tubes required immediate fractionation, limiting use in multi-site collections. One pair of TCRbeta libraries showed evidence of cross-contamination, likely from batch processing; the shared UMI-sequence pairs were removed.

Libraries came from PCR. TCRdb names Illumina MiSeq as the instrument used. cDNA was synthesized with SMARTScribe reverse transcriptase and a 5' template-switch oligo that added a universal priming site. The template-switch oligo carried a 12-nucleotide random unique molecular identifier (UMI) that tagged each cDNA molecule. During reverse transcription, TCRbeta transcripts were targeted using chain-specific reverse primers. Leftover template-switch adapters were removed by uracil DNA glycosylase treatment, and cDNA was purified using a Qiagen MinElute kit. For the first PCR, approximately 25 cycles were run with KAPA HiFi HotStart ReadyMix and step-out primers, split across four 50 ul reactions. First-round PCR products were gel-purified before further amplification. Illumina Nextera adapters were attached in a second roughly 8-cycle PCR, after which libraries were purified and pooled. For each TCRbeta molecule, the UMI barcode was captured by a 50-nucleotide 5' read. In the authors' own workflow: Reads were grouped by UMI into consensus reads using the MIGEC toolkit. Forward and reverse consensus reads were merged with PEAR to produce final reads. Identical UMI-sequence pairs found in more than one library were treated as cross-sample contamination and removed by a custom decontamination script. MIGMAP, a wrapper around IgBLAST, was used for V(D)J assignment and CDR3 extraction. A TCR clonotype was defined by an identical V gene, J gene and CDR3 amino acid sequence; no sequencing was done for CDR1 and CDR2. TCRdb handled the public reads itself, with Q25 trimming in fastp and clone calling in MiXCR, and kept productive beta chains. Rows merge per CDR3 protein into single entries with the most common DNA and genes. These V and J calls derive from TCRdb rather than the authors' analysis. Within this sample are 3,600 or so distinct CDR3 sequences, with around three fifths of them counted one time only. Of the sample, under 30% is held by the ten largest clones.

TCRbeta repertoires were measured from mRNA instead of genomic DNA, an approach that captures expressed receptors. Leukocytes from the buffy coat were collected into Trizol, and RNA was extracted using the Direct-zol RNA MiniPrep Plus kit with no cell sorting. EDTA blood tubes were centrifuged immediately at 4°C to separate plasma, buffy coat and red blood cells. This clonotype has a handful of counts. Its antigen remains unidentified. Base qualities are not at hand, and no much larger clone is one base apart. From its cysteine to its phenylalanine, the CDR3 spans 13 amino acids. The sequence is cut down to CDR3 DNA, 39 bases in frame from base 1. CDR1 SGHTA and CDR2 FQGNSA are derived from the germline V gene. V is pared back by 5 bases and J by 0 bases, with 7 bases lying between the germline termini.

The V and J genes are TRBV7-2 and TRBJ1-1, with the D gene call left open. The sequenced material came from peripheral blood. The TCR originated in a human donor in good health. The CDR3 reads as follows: CASSAHLNTEAFF. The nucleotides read TGTGCCAGCAGCGCGCACTTGAACACTGAAGCTTTCTTT.